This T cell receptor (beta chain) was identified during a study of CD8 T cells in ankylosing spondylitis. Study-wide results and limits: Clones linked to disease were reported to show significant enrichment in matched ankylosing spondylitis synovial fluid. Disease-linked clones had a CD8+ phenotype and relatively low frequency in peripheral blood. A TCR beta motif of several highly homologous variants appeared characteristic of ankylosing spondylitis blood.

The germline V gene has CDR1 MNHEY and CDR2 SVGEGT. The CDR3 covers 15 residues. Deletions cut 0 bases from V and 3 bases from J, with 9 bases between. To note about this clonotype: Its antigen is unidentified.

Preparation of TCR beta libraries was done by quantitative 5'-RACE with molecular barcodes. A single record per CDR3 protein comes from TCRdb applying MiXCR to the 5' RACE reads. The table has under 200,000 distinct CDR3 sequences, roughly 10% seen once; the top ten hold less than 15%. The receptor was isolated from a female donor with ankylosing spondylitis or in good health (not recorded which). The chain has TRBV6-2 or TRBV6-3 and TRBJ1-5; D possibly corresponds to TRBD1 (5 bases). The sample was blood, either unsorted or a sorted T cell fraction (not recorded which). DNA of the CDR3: TGTGCCAGCAGTTACTCCAGACAGCTCAATCAGCCCCAGCATTTT. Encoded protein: CASSYSRQLNQPQHF.